The present TCR beta chain was sequenced within a study of PD-L1 blockade in urothelial cancer. Study details: Blood was analyzed 3 weeks (second dose) and 6 weeks after treatment start.

This CDR3 region has 15 residues. CDR1 and CDR2 (germline): SGDLS, YYNGEE. With 0 bases removed from V and 1 base from J, the gap between germline ends came to 9 bases. TCR analog templates of synthetic origin were spiked into each PCR. The protocol was immunoSEQ multiplex PCR, while the TCRdb copy is restricted to in-frame clones and leaves out a portion. The repertoire holds 25,000 to 35,000 clones, with over 70% as singletons. This sample comprised PBMCs, obtained around atezolizumab (anti-PD-L1) treatment. The rearrangement uses TRBV9 and TRBJ2-3; D is unclear. The source of this sequence is a man in his fifties with urothelial cancer. The CDR3 region has the DNA TGTGCCAGCAGCGTAGGATCGGTCCGCACAGATACGCAGTATTTT. Translated: CASSVGSVRTDTQYF.